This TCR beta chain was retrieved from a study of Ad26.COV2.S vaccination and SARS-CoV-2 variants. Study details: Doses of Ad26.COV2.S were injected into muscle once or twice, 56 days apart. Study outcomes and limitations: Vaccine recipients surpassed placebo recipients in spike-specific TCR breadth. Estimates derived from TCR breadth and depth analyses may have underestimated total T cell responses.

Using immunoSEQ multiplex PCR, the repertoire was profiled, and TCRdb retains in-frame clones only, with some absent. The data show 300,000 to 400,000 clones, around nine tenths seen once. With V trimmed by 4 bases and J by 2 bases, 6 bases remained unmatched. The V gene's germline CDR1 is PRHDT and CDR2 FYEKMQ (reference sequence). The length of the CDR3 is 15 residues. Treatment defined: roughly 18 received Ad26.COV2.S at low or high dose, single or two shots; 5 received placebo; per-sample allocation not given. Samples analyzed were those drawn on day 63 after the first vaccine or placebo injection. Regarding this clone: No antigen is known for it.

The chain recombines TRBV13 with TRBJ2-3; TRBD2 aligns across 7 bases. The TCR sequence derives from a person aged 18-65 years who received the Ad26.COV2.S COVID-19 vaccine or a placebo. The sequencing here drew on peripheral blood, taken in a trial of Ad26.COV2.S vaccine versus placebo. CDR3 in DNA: TGTGCCAGCAGCTCCCTAGCGGATCCCACAGATACGCAGTATTTT. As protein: CASSSLADPTDTQYF.